The clone carrying this TCR beta chain has ten or more counts. The antigen remains unidentified. Stated time point: newly diagnosed GD, antithyroid drugs for less than 3 months. From PBMCs, RNA was extracted and then used to make the TCR library. In building TCR beta libraries, iRepertoire HTBI primers were used together with Arm-PCR of CDR3 regions. MiXCR, run by TCRdb on the multiplex PCR reads, gives a single entry per CDR3 protein. There are 510,000 or so distinct CDR3 sequences in the sample; around 13% occur only once, and almost 9% lies in the top ten. This sample stems from a study of regulatory T cells in long-lasting Graves disease. Points from the study as a whole: Gene preferences differed: TRBV28, TRBJ1-2, TRBJ2-5 in persistent cases. Between persistent patients, thousands of public clonotypes were shared, exceeding the 966 shared between new patients.

The V gene lost 2 bases and the J gene lost 2 bases, with 12 bases spanning the gap. The CDR3 consists of 16 residues. The germline V gene has CDR1 SGHTA and CDR2 FQGNSA. This sample was shared with a second study, whose subject was T cells in Graves' hyperthyroidism and ophthalmopathy.

This receptor was obtained from a woman younger than 45 with Graves disease. The rearrangement joins TRBV7-2 to TRBJ2-2, with D maybe TRBD2 (5 bases). The specimen comprised peripheral blood mononuclear cells (PBMCs), sampled at new diagnosis, from a patient treated with antithyroid drugs. The CDR3 nucleotides are TGTGCCAGCAGCTTAAGTTCAGGACTCAACACCGGGGAGCTGTTTTTT. Amino acids: CASSLSSGLNTGELFF.